Presented here are 3 T cell receptor beta chains from one specimen sequenced in a study of CD8+ T cells in alopecia areata. Sequencing templates came from extracted RNA that was reverse transcribed into cDNA. Sequencing was performed with immunoSEQ multiplex PCR; in TCRdb, only in-frame clones are kept and a portion is missing. The sample holds 130,000 to 150,000 clones; roughly 58% are singletons and the top ten take around 34%. Sequenced material: CD8+ T cells sorted from blood. The receptors come from a human donor in good health.

The chain recombines TRBV6-6 with TRBJ2-5; D possibly corresponds to TRBD2 (5 bases). This CDR3 comprises 14 residues. The germline V and J ends were trimmed by 8 bases and 5 bases, with 18 bases remaining between them. In germline, CDR1 is MNHNY, CDR2 SVGAGI (reference sequence). As DNA, the CDR3 is TGTGCCAGCGGAGTCCCTGGGAGTGGGGAGACCCAGTACTTC. The encoded protein is CASGVPGSGETQYF.

The chain employs TRBV7-2 and TRBJ1-5; possible D gene TRBD1, 5 bases. The CDR3 is 14 amino acids. The V gene's germline CDR1 is SGHTA and CDR2 FQGNSA. V lost 1 base and J 5 bases, leaving 9 bases between the germline ends. The CDR3 region has the DNA TGTGCCAGCAGCTTAGTCCAGACAGATCAGCCCCAGCATTTT. It is translated as CASSLVQTDQPQHF.

This chain connects TRBV18 to TRBJ2-5, with 7 bases matching TRBD1. CDR1 is KGHSH, CDR2 LQKENI, per germline. V was pared by 4 bases and J by 5 bases, with 10 bases of the junction left unmatched. The length of the CDR3 is 15 residues. This CDR3 reads CASSRNAGTAETQYF. The DNA of the CDR3 is TGTGCCAGCTCACGCAACGCCGGGACAGCGGAGACCCAGTACTTC.